This T cell receptor beta chain was profiled in a study of blood T cell repertoires in COVID-19. Method: immunoSEQ multiplex PCR; TCRdb's copy keeps in-frame clones and lacks some. The repertoire holds some 250,000 clones, with around 87% as singletons. With regard to this clone: Other nucleotide sequences from this sample produce the same CDR3.

The CDR3 totals 12 residues. CDR1 is MNHEY and CDR2 is SVGEGT in the germline V gene. V shed 6 bases and J shed 4 bases, with 10 bases lying between them. This receptor was identified in a woman aged 70 to 79 with active or convalescent COVID-19. Material for sequencing was peripheral blood. The V call is TRBV6-2 or TRBV6-3, the J call TRBJ2-7, with D tentatively TRBD1 (6 bases). The CDR3 reads CASSLQGYEQYF. DNA of the CDR3: TGTGCCAGCAGCCTACAGGGTTACGAGCAGTACTTC.